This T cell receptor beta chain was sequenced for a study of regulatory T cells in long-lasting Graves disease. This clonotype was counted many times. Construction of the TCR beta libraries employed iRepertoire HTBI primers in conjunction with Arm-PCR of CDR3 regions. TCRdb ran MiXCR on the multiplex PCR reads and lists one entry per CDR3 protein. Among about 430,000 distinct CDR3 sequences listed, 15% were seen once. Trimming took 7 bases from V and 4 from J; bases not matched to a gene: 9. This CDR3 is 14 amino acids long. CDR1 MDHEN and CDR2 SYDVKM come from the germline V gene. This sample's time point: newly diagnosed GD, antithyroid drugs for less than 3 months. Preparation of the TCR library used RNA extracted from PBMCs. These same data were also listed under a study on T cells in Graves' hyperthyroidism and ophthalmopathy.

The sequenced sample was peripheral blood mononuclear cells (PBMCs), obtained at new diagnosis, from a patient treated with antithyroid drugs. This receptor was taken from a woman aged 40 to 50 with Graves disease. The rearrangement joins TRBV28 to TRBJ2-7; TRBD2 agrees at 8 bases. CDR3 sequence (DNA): TGTGCCAGCACCTCGACTAGCGTTCAGTACGAGCAGTACTTC. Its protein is CASTSTSVQYEQYF. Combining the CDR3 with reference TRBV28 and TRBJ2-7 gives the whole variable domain DVKVTQSSRYLVKRTGEKVFLECVQDMDHENMFWYRQDPGLGLRLIYFSYDVKMKEKGDIPEGYSVSREKKERFSLILESASTNQTSMYLCASTSTSVQYEQYFGPGTRLTVT.